One and the same sample provided the 8 T cell receptor beta chains below, sequenced in a study of cytomegalovirus exposure and HLA in healthy donors. Vbeta (60) and Jbeta (13) primers were used in the PCR. TCRdb's copy holds only in-frame clones and misses some; the assay was immunoSEQ multiplex PCR. Seen here are over 60,000 clones, over 70% observed once, and the top ten hold around 12%. The source material was PBMCs. The receptors here all came from a man aged 65-85 years in good health and CMV-seronegative.

V is TRBV5-1 and J is TRBJ2-5, with 11 bases fitting TRBD1. This CDR3 comprises 15 residues. Trimming removed 5 bases from V and 4 bases from J; junction bases left unmatched: 7. Germline V lookup: CDR1 SGHRS, CDR2 YFSETQ. The CDR3 DNA follows: TGCGCCAGCAGACCCTGGACAGGGGGCCCAGAGACCCAGTACTTC. Translated: CASRPWTGGPETQYF.

This chain links TRBV9 with TRBJ2-7; tentative D call: TRBD1 (7 bases). This CDR3 spans 14 amino acids. V shed 3 bases and J shed 2 bases, with 12 bases lying between them. Germline assignment: CDR1 SGDLS and CDR2 YYNGEE. The CDR3 region is CASSAGGSTYEQYF. Written as DNA, the CDR3 is TGTGCCAGCAGCGCAGGGGGGTCAACCTACGAGCAGTACTTC.

V gene TRBV15 combines with J gene TRBJ1-5; D is uncertain. Deletions cut 1 base from V and 5 bases from J, with 12 bases between. The germline gives CDR1 LNHNV, CDR2 YYDKDF (reference sequence). The length of the CDR3 is 15 residues. Here the CDR3 reads CATSRARGRDQPQHF. The CDR3 region has the DNA TGTGCCACCAGCAGAGCTCGAGGGAGGGATCAGCCCCAGCATTTT.

This clone has just a few counts. The chain combines TRBV27 with TRBJ2-3, with 8 bases matching TRBD2. Germline V gene lookup returns CDR1 MNHEY and CDR2 SMNVEV (reference sequence). CDR3 length equals 12 residues. V shed 1 base, J shed 13 bases, and the junction held 4 bases outside the gene matches. The chain's CDR3 is CASSLYGRAEYF. CDR3 nucleotide sequence: TGTGCCAGCAGTTTATACGGGAGGGCTGAGTATTTT.

For this clone: A read error may produce the germline difference seen at one junction end. The CDR3 spells CASRVTGGSDEQYF. CDR3 sequence (DNA): TGCGCCAGCAGGGTGACAGGGGGCTCCGACGAGCAGTACTTC. This rearrangement joins TRBV5-1 to TRBJ2-7, with TRBD1 matching 10 bases. The CDR3 loop spans 14 amino acids. Germline V gene lookup returns CDR1 SGHRS and CDR2 YFSETQ.

The chain joins TRBV10-1 to TRBJ2-2, with D tentatively TRBD1 (5 bases). The CDR3 totals 17 residues. Per the germline V gene, CDR1 is WNHNN and CDR2 is SYGVQD (reference sequence). Trimming shortened V by 6 bases and J by 3 bases, and 20 bases separated the two germline ends. The CDR3 loop reads CASRGPTSAPDTGELFF. The CDR3 nucleotides read TGCGCCAGCAGGGGGCCCACCTCCGCCCCGGACACCGGGGAGCTGTTTTTT.

The count of this clone is one. The rearrangement uses TRBV11-3 and TRBJ1-4; no clear D. Germline loops: CDR1 SGHNT, CDR2 YENEEA. Trimming took off 5 bases at V and 13 bases at J, with 26 bases between the two ends. CDR3 length: 16 residues. DNA for the CDR3: TGTGCCAGCAGCATCGCCCGGGGTCCAGATCCTCCGGGACTGTTTTTT. Translating it yields CASSIARGPDPPGLFF.

This rearrangement joins TRBV25-1 to TRBJ1-1; 9 nucleotides agree with TRBD1. The CDR3 runs to 12 residues. From germline, CDR1 is MGHDK and CDR2 SYGVNS. V lost 11 bases, J lost 10 bases, and 11 bases stayed unmatched. The CDR3 sequence: CAGQGLASGAFF. CDR3 DNA: TGTGCCGGACAGGGGCTGGCTTCGGGAGCTTTCTTT. Complete variable domain (other parts from reference TRBV25-1 and TRBJ1-1): EADIYQTPRYLVIGTGKKITLECSQTMGHDKMYWYQQDPGMELHLIHYSYGVNSTEKGDLSSESTVSRIRTEHFPLTLESARPSHTSQYLCAGQGLASGAFFGQGTRLTVV.